The table lists the clone carrying this T cell receptor beta chain with a few counts. The antigen is undetermined. The data belong to a study of glioma-infiltrating T cells. TCR alpha and beta CDR3 regions were amplified from RNA using iRepertoire nested multiplex PCR. Tissue mRNA or PBMC total RNA, roughly 100-400 ng, went into one-step reverse transcription and amplification. Via MiXCR, TCRdb re-called the multiplex PCR reads, giving one row per CDR3 protein. Of around 140,000 distinct CDR3 sequences in the sample, about 39% are singletons; the top ten hold around 20%. Study-level findings and limits: Tissue and blood shared very few CDR3 sequences. Gliomas, especially low-grade, showed above-expected tissue-blood divergence; non-neoplastic patients showed below.

Germline CDR1 and CDR2: MNHNS and SASEGT. V lost 9 bases, J lost 3 bases, and 15 bases lay in between. The CDR3 totals 13 residues. V and J are TRBV6-1 and TRBJ2-7, with D possibly being TRBD1 (5 bases). The sequence was obtained from a human donor with low-grade glioma or glioblastoma, undergoing nonglioma brain surgery, or in good health (not recorded which). Sequencing used glioma tissue, nonneoplastic brain tissue, or PBMCs (not recorded which). CDR3 amino acids: CASIRGYGYEQYF. The DNA for the CDR3 is TGTGCCAGTATAAGGGGATATGGCTACGAGCAGTACTTC.